These T cell receptor beta chains were read from a single sample in a study of cytomegalovirus exposure and HLA in healthy donors. Produced via immunoSEQ multiplex PCR; TCRdb's table is partial and in-frame only. The sample holds 55,000 to 70,000 clones, 60% to 80% seen once. The sample consisted of PBMCs. Receptors were obtained from a male donor in good health and CMV-seropositive. CDR3s include the opening cysteine and the closing phenylalanine or tryptophan. Each record gives: clone size, V gene, J gene, CDR3 protein. Expanded clones are given a class, and other clones once, few, many or no size at all.

clone size: NA; V gene: TRBV29-1; J gene: TRBJ1-2; CDR3 protein: CSVPDREVNGYTF
clone size: NA; V gene: TRBV7-2; J gene: TRBJ1-6; CDR3 protein: CASSLARGSSPLHF
clone size: NA; V gene: TRBV4-3; J gene: TRBJ2-2; CDR3 protein: CASSQENGLAGANTGELFF
clone size: NA; V gene: TRBV9; J gene: TRBJ2-1; CDR3 protein: CASRRGYSYNEQFF
clone size: once; V gene: TRBV9; J gene: TRBJ2-7; CDR3 protein: CASSVGGGLLYF
clone size: NA; V gene: TRBV4-1; J gene: TRBJ2-2; CDR3 protein: CASSFDVSGGANGELFF
clone size: NA; V gene: TRBV7-9; J gene: TRBJ2-7; CDR3 protein: CASSPRTGNPYEQYF
clone size: NA; V gene: TRBV28; J gene: TRBJ1-5; CDR3 protein: CASTLSGPPQHF
clone size: NA; V gene: TRBV4-2; J gene: TRBJ2-3; CDR3 protein: CASSQDRGGGADTQYF
clone size: NA; V gene: TRBV4-1; J gene: TRBJ1-6; CDR3 protein: CASSRRETPGQEHSPLHF
clone size: once; V gene: TRBV5-1; J gene: TRBJ1-3; CDR3 protein: CASSLALGSGNTIYF
clone size: few; V gene: TRBV4-1; J gene: TRBJ2-5; CDR3 protein: CASSRGLEETQYF
clone size: NA; V gene: TRBV7-6; J gene: TRBJ2-2; CDR3 protein: CASSESYTGELFF
clone size: NA; V gene: TRBV5-8; J gene: TRBJ2-3; CDR3 protein: CASSLAGAGTDTQYF
clone size: NA; V gene: TRBV7-2; J gene: TRBJ2-5; CDR3 protein: CASSVRTSSQETQYF
clone size: once; V gene: TRBV11-1; J gene: TRBJ1-6; CDR3 protein: CASSLAAGRSPLHF
clone size: NA; V gene: TRBV5-5; J gene: TRBJ2-7; CDR3 protein: CASSPTGFPEQYF
clone size: NA; V gene: TRBV2; J gene: TRBJ2-3; CDR3 protein: CASSGPKRQGTQYF
clone size: NA; V gene: TRBV7-2; J gene: TRBJ1-4; CDR3 protein: CASSKGGSLREKLFF
clone size: once; V gene: TRBV28; J gene: TRBJ1-2; CDR3 protein: CDRDRAHYGYTF
clone size: NA; V gene: TRBV27; J gene: TRBJ2-1; CDR3 protein: CASILPGLAAPEQFF
clone size: NA; V gene: TRBV2; J gene: TRBJ1-4; CDR3 protein: CASSVNRGPGEKLFF
clone size: NA; V gene: TRBV7-2; J gene: TRBJ1-1; CDR3 protein: CASSSSGGMNTEAFF
clone size: few; V gene: TRBV7-6; J gene: TRBJ2-5; CDR3 protein: CASSLAGGTQYF
clone size: NA; V gene: TRBV7-9; J gene: TRBJ1-2; CDR3 protein: CASSLQVHYGYTF
clone size: NA; V gene: TRBV2; J gene: TRBJ1-5; CDR3 protein: CASSTEGASQPQHF
clone size: NA; V gene: TRBV5-1; J gene: TRBJ1-4; CDR3 protein: CASSTGQGLDEKLFF